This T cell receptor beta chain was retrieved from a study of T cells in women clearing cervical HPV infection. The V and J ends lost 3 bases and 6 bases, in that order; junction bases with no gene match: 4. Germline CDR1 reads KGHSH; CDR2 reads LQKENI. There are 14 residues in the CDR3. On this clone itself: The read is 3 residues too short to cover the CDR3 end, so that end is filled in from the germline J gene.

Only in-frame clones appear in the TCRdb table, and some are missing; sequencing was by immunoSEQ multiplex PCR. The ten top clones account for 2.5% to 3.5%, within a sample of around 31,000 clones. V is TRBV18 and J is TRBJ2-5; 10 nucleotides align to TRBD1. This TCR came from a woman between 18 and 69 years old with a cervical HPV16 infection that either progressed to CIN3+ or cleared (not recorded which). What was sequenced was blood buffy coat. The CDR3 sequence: CASSPRDRGKTQYF. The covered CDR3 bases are TGTGCCAGCTCACCGCGGGACAGGGGAAAGACC.